These 29 T cell receptor beta chains originate from one sample sequenced in a study of T cell responses to AZD1222 COVID-19 vaccine. Repertoires were generated with immunoSEQ multiplex PCR, while TCRdb's copy carries only in-frame clones and drops some. The table records 75,000 to 100,000 clones, over 85% of them present only once. This sample comprised peripheral blood, obtained on day 0 of AZD1222 vaccination. These receptors all come from an adult in good health.

V is TRBV30 and J is TRBJ2-1; a weak D match, TRBD2 (7 bases). V gave up 3 bases and J gave up 9 bases, with 9 bases separating them. CDR3 length equals 11 residues. Germline CDR1 is GTSNPN and CDR2 is SVGIG (reference sequence). In DNA form, the CDR3 reads TGTGCCTGGAGGGGAGGGGGTGAGCAGTTCTTC. The encoded protein is CAWRGGGEQFF.

This chain uses TRBV7-2 with TRBJ1-6; D is unresolved. The germline V gene has CDR1 SGHTA and CDR2 FQGNSA. Trimming pared 8 bases from V and 7 bases from J, leaving 18 bases between. The CDR3 runs to 15 residues. DNA for the CDR3: TGTGCCAGCCTTCCCTCTGGGGTCAGAAATTCACCCCTCCACTTT. Its translation: CASLPSGVRNSPLHF.

In DNA form, the CDR3 reads TGTGCCAGTAGCCTCCTTTCCGGGGCGGACTGGGACGAGCAGTACTTC. It is translated as CASSLLSGADWDEQYF. The chain links TRBV19 to TRBJ2-7; the D call may be TRBD1 or TRBD2 (5 bases each). V shed 6 bases and J shed 5 bases, with 23 bases lying between them. CDR1 is LNHDA, CDR2 SQIVND, per germline (reference sequence). The CDR3 is made up of 16 amino acids.

This clone is a singleton in its sample. The J gene is TRBJ2-3, the V gene TRBV9, with D possibly being TRBD1 or TRBD2 (5 bases each). V lost 4 bases and J 2 bases, leaving 11 bases between the germline ends. The CDR3 is made up of 14 amino acids. The germline V gene encodes CDR1 SGDLS and CDR2 YYNGEE. The DNA for the CDR3 is TGTGCCAGCAGCATCCGGGACCACACAGATACGCAGTATTTT. Protein: CASSIRDHTDTQYF.

The chain recombines TRBV28 with TRBJ2-1; D is undetermined. Deletions cut 3 bases from V and 0 bases from J, with 9 bases between. Germline V gene lookup returns CDR1 MDHEN and CDR2 SYDVKM. The CDR3 runs to 15 residues. The CDR3 nucleotides are TGTGCCAGCAGTTTGACGTTAAGCTCCTACAATGAGCAGTTCTTC. It translates to CASSLTLSSYNEQFF.

The chain uses TRBV19 and TRBJ1-4, with D unclear. With 8 bases removed from V and 4 bases from J, the gap between germline ends came to 14 bases. CDR3 length: 14 residues. Germline V gene lookup returns CDR1 LNHDA and CDR2 SQIVND (reference sequence). The CDR3 DNA reads TGTGCCAGTGCGCACCGGGATCTTAATGAAAAACTGTTTTTT. It encodes CASAHRDLNEKLFF.

V gene TRBV4-1 combines with J gene TRBJ1-1, with 7 bases fitting TRBD1. CDR3 size: 18 residues. Trimming removed 0 bases from V and 5 bases from J; junction bases left unmatched: 15. Germline CDR1 is MGHRA and CDR2 is YSYEKL. DNA of the CDR3: TGCGCCAGCAGCCAAGATTTTGAGGGGGCGGGGGTACGGACTGAAGCTTTCTTT. It codes for CASSQDFEGAGVRTEAFF.

There are a few counts of this clone. CDR3 residues: CASSLAVNEKLFF. CDR3 DNA sequence: TGTGCCAGCAGCTTGGCTGTTAATGAAAAACTGTTTTTT. This chain joins TRBV7-2 and TRBJ1-4; the D is unclear. V was clipped by 3 bases and J by 4 bases, with 6 bases between them. The CDR3 sequence is 13 residues long. CDR1 SGHTA and CDR2 FQGNSA come from the germline V gene.

The rearrangement uses TRBV19 and TRBJ2-1; D remains unclear. Germline CDR1 LNHDA, CDR2 SQIVND (reference sequence). V was cut by 0 bases and J by 7 bases, with 7 bases left in between. The CDR3 contains 13 residues. The CDR3 DNA reads as TGTGCCAGTAGTATAGAGCCGGGTAATGAGCAGTTCTTC. This translates into CASSIEPGNEQFF.

This chain links TRBV6-5 with TRBJ2-7; D gene unclear. This CDR3 is built from 12 residues. Germline V gives CDR1 MNHEY, CDR2 SVGAGI. V was pared by 7 bases and J by 5 bases, with 12 bases between. The CDR3 is CASIGQSNEQYF. CDR3 bases: TGTGCCAGCATAGGGCAGAGCAACGAGCAGTACTTC.

A few counts support this clone. V usage is TRBV10-3 and J usage is TRBJ1-6, with D perhaps matching TRBD1 (6 bases). The length of the CDR3 is 13 residues. From germline, CDR1 is ENHRY and CDR2 SYGVKD. Trimming removed 6 bases from V and 5 bases from J, with 8 bases in between. For the CDR3, the DNA is TGTGCCATCAGACAGGGTGATAATTCACCCCTCCACTTT. Encoded protein: CAIRQGDNSPLHF.

V gene TRBV7-2 combines with J gene TRBJ1-2; TRBD1 agrees at 8 bases. CDR3 length equals 14 residues. Germline assignment: CDR1 SGHTA and CDR2 FQGNSA. J lost 4 bases, V lost 5 bases, and 6 bases had no gene match. The CDR3, as DNA: TGTGCCAGCAGCCCAAGGGACAGGAGCTATGGCTACACCTTC. It specifies CASSPRDRSYGYTF. Combining the CDR3 with reference TRBV7-2 and TRBJ1-2 gives the whole variable domain GAGVSQSPSNKVTEKGKDVELRCDPISGHTALYWYRQSLGQGLEFLIYFQGNSAPDKSGLPSDRFSAERTGGSVSTLTIQRTQQEDSAVYLCASSPRDRSYGYTFGSGTRLTVV.

This chain uses TRBV29-1 with TRBJ1-4; maybe TRBD1 (6 bases). Trimming pared 7 bases from V and 7 bases from J, leaving 16 bases between. The CDR3 covers 13 residues. Germline V lookup: CDR1 SQVTM, CDR2 ANQGSEA. The CDR3, as DNA: TGCAGCGCTGTGGTCAACAGGGTTGAAAAACTGTTTTTT. Translated: CSAVVNRVEKLFF.

V usage is TRBV5-1 and J usage is TRBJ2-1; TRBD2 matches 10 bases. The CDR3 has 17 residues. Germline V gene data show CDR1 as SGHRS and CDR2 as YFSETQ. The V and J ends lost 1 base and 4 bases, in that order; junction bases with no gene match: 8. As DNA, the CDR3 is TGCGCCAGCAGCTTGCGGGTAGCGGGGGGAGCTTACAATGAGCAGTTCTTC. It yields the protein CASSLRVAGGAYNEQFF.

V gene TRBV29-1 combines with J gene TRBJ1-1; 7 bases line up with TRBD1. Germline CDR1 reads SQVTM; CDR2 reads ANQGSEA. The CDR3 totals 15 residues. Trimming took 6 bases from V and 4 from J; bases not matched to a gene: 14. CDR3 amino acids: CSVNRGRIGSTEAFF. As DNA, the CDR3 is TGCAGCGTAAATAGGGGGCGCATAGGATCCACTGAAGCTTTCTTT.

The genes are TRBV24-1 and TRBJ2-5; D uncertain. Germline assignment: CDR1 KGHDR and CDR2 SFDVKD. The CDR3 totals 16 residues. V lost 3 bases and J 5 bases, leaving 18 bases between the germline ends. Written as DNA, the CDR3 is TGTGCCACCAGTGATCCGTCGACTCCATCCGGGGAGACCCAGTACTTC. It yields the protein CATSDPSTPSGETQYF.

This clone occurred once. The gene calls are TRBV30 and TRBJ1-2, with D perhaps matching TRBD1 (5 bases). The V gene lost 1 base and the J gene lost 4 bases, with 10 bases spanning the gap. Germline CDR1 and CDR2: GTSNPN and SVGIG (reference sequence). The CDR3 is 13 residues long. In nucleotides, the CDR3 is TGTGCCTGGAGTGCCGGGACGGCCTATGGCTACACCTTC. Translating gives CAWSAGTAYGYTF. The full variable domain, completed using reference TRBV30 and TRBJ1-2, is SQTIHQWPATLVQPVGSPLSLECTVEGTSNPNLYWYRQAAGRGLQLLFYSVGIGQISSEVPQNLSASRPQDRQFILSSKKLLLSDSGFYLCAWSAGTAYGYTFGSGTRLTVV.

The gene calls are TRBV18 and TRBJ2-5, with 7 bases identical to TRBD1. CDR1 KGHSH and CDR2 LQKENI come from the germline V gene. The CDR3 sequence is 17 residues long. V shed 2 bases and J 5 bases; nucleotides not matched to a gene: 14. Here the CDR3 DNA reads TGTGCCAGCTCACCATTACAGGGGACGCAGTGGATGGAGACCCAGTACTTC. It yields the protein CASSPLQGTQWMETQYF.

J is TRBJ1-5 and V is TRBV4-2; no clear D gene. CDR1 is LGHNA and CDR2 is YNFKEQ in the germline V gene. The V gene lost 0 bases and the J gene lost 0 bases, with 9 bases spanning the gap. This CDR3 is built from 16 residues. CDR3 DNA sequence: TGTGCCAGCAGCCAAGATTCACAGAATAGCAATCAGCCCCAGCATTTT. Encoded protein: CASSQDSQNSNQPQHF.

V and J are TRBV7-3 and TRBJ1-3; D ambiguous. This CDR3 comprises 14 residues. Germline lookup yields CDR1 SGHTA and CDR2 FQGTGA. V was cut by 5 bases and J by 1 base, with 9 bases left in between. CDR3 sequence reads: CASSPDVSGNTIYF. For the CDR3, the DNA is TGTGCCAGCAGCCCCGACGTATCTGGAAACACCATATATTTT.

The rearrangement uses TRBV28 and TRBJ2-7; D might be TRBD1 (6 bases). CDR1 is MDHEN, CDR2 SYDVKM, per germline. The CDR3 has 13 amino acids. The V gene lost 2 bases and the J gene lost 4 bases, with 9 bases spanning the gap. Here the CDR3 reads CASSLQGSYEQYF. In DNA, the CDR3 is TGTGCCAGCAGTTTACAGGGGAGTTACGAGCAGTACTTC.

The V and J genes are TRBV12-5 and TRBJ2-5; the D is unclear. CDR3 length: 14 amino acids. The germline V gene encodes CDR1 LGHNT and CDR2 FRNRAP. Trimming stripped 6 bases from V and 5 bases from J, with 16 bases between. The CDR3 loop is CASGTSVDGETQYF. CDR3 in DNA: TGTGCTAGTGGCACCAGTGTGGACGGGGAGACCCAGTACTTC.

The chain joins TRBV4-1 to TRBJ1-6; D is undetermined. Germline CDR1 is MGHRA and CDR2 is YSYEKL. There are 13 residues in the CDR3. V lost 7 bases, J lost 7 bases, and 11 bases lay in between. The CDR3 protein is CASTPTLNSPLHF. The CDR3, as DNA: TGCGCCAGCACCCCAACCCTCAATTCACCCCTCCACTTT.

Only one count was recorded for this clone. The rearrangement links TRBV4-1 to TRBJ2-2; D might be TRBD2 (7 bases). Trimming took off 7 bases at V and 5 bases at J, with 17 bases between the two ends. The V gene's germline CDR1 is MGHRA and CDR2 YSYEKL. This CDR3 has 15 residues. The CDR3 DNA is TGCGCCAGCATGGCAACGGGGGGCCGGACCGGGGAGCTGTTTTTT. This translates into CASMATGGRTGELFF.

The V gene is TRBV19, the J gene TRBJ2-2; no clear D. The CDR3 is made up of 16 amino acids. In germline, CDR1 is LNHDA, CDR2 SQIVND (reference sequence). Trimming took 5 bases from V and 4 from J, leaving 17 bases between them. CDR3 DNA: TGTGCCAGTAGTCTATACCGGGCCCTGGGCACCGGGGAGCTGTTTTTT. Translated: CASSLYRALGTGELFF. Full variable domain (outside the CDR3, taken from reference TRBV19 and TRBJ2-2): DGGITQSPKYLFRKEGQNVTLSCEQNLNHDAMYWYRQDPGQGLRLIYYSQIVNDFQKGDIAEGYSVSREKKESFPLTVTSAQKNPTAFYLCASSLYRALGTGELFFGEGSRLTVL.

The rearrangement uses TRBV7-2 and TRBJ2-2; 10 positions agree with TRBD2. The ends lost 1 base at V and 4 bases at J; junction bases unmatched: 3. Germline loops: CDR1 SGHTA, CDR2 FQGNSA. The CDR3 is 16 amino acids. The CDR3 DNA follows: TGTGCCAGCAGCTTAGGAGCGGGAGGGTTCACCGGGGAGCTGTTTTTT. It specifies CASSLGAGGFTGELFF.

The chain joins TRBV2 to TRBJ1-2; no reliable D call. The CDR3 has 16 residues. Trimming removed 3 bases at V and 8 bases at J, with 22 bases between. Germline V gene data show CDR1 as SNHLY and CDR2 as FYNNEI. The CDR3 region has the DNA TGTGCCAGCAGTGATGCACCCCCAGACCGGCCCTTAGGCTACACCTTC. Amino acids: CASSDAPPDRPLGYTF.

This clone has just a few counts. The chain carries TRBV2 and TRBJ1-5; the D gene is possibly TRBD1 (6 bases). The length of the CDR3 is 15 residues. Trimming shortened V by 2 bases and J by 2 bases, and 10 bases separated the two germline ends. Germline V gene data show CDR1 as SNHLY and CDR2 as FYNNEI. In DNA, the CDR3 is TGTGCCAGCAGTGAAACAGGGCGGGGCAATCAGCCCCAGCATTTT. This translates into CASSETGRGNQPQHF.

This clone was picked up one time. The chain links TRBV6-5 to TRBJ2-5, with 11 bases that match TRBD1. Germline CDR1 and CDR2: MNHEY and SVGAGI. V lost 5 bases and J lost 3; bases outside the gene matches: 5. The CDR3 extends over 15 amino acids. The CDR3 coding sequence is TGTGCCAGCAGTACCCGGACAGGGGGCGAAGAGACCCAGTACTTC. This translates into CASSTRTGGEETQYF.